A selection of T cell receptor beta chains follows, all from one sample in a study of early T cells in non-severe SARS-CoV-2 infection. TCRdb re-analysed the 5' RACE reads in MiXCR, keeping a single row per CDR3 protein. The table shows roughly 40,000 distinct CDR3 sequences, with approximately 6.1% occurring only once. Source material: whole blood. These receptors were obtained from an adult who was a healthcare worker with PCR-confirmed SARS-CoV-2 infection or an uninfected control (not recorded which). CDR3s include the opening cysteine and the closing phenylalanine or tryptophan. D genes are given only for firm matches. Clone size is given for some rows only: seen once, a few or many times, or a class if the clone is expanded.

few,TRBV6-1,NA,TRBJ2-1,CASSDIIAGWLYNEQFF,TGTGCCAGCAGCGACATTATTGCGGGATGGTTATACAATGAGCAGTTCTTC
few,TRBV20-1,NA,TRBJ1-3,CSARFPGGSSGNTIYF,TGCAGTGCTAGATTTCCGGGGGGGAGCTCTGGAAACACCATATATTTT
many,TRBV29-1,NA,TRBJ1-3,CSVLSSGNTIYF,TGCAGCGTGTTGAGCTCTGGAAACACCATATATTTT
many,TRBV28,TRBD2,TRBJ2-1,CASRGTSGFLGGEQFF,TGTGCCAGCAGAGGGACTAGCGGCTTTCTCGGGGGTGAGCAGTTCTTC
many,TRBV19,NA,TRBJ2-1,CASSIVTSGAGNEQFF,TGTGCCAGTAGTATAGTAACCTCGGGGGCGGGGAATGAGCAGTTCTTC
many,TRBV28,NA,TRBJ2-7,CASSLAGAKGYEQYF,TGTGCCAGCAGTTTAGCGGGGGCAAAAGGGTACGAGCAGTACTTC
many,TRBV5-1,TRBD2,TRBJ2-1,CASSLGLAGRFYNEQFF,TGCGCCAGCAGCTTAGGACTAGCGGGACGATTTTACAATGAGCAGTTCTTC
many,TRBV12-3/TRBV12-4,NA,TRBJ1-1,CASSLGHVNTEAFF,TGTGCCAGCAGTTTGGGGCACGTTAACACTGAAGCTTTCTTT
NA,TRBV28,NA,TRBJ2-4,CASSLVGLAKNIQYF,TGTGCCAGCAGTTTGGTAGGTTTAGCCAAAAACATTCAGTACTTC
many,TRBV5-6,TRBD1,TRBJ2-1,CASSWGTVPYNEQFF,TGTGCCAGCAGCTGGGGGACAGTTCCCTACAATGAGCAGTTCTTC
many,TRBV20-1,TRBD2,TRBJ2-6,CSASRGSGSSSGANVLTF,TGCAGTGCTAGTAGGGGTAGCGGGTCTAGCTCTGGGGCCAACGTCCTGACTTTC
many,TRBV28,NA,TRBJ1-1,CASSLVEEGHTEAFF,TGTGCCAGCAGTTTAGTGGAGGAGGGTCACACTGAAGCTTTCTTT
many,TRBV27,TRBD2,TRBJ2-1,CASSLISGGYNEQFF,TGTGCCAGCAGTTTAATTAGCGGGGGCTACAATGAGCAGTTCTTC
NA,TRBV12-3/TRBV12-4,NA,TRBJ2-7,CASSFGRSGEQYF,TGTGCCAGCAGTTTTGGGCGATCCGGCGAGCAGTACTTC
many,TRBV19,NA,TRBJ2-3,CASRPRGLPTDTQYF,TGTGCCAGTAGACCCCGGGGCCTCCCCACAGATACGCAGTATTTT
many,TRBV20-1,TRBD2,TRBJ2-7,CSARGASGSGEQYF,TGCAGTGCTAGAGGGGCTAGCGGGAGTGGTGAGCAGTACTTC
few,TRBV2,NA,TRBJ2-5,CASSEGANRGETQYF,TGTGCCAGCAGTGAGGGAGCAAATAGGGGAGAGACCCAGTACTTC
few,TRBV30,NA,TRBJ1-6,CAWTKGMDSPLHF,TGTGCCTGGACCAAGGGGATGGATTCACCCCTCCACTTT
many,TRBV27,NA,TRBJ2-1,CASSLSPPYNEQFF,TGTGCCAGCAGTTTATCTCCGCCCTACAATGAGCAGTTCTTC
many,TRBV12-3/TRBV12-4,NA,TRBJ2-3,CASNEGHGDTQYF,TGTGCCAGCAATGAGGGGCATGGAGATACGCAGTATTTT
many,TRBV7-2,NA,TRBJ2-1,CASTTSAGRGNEQFF,TGTGCCAGCACCACGTCGGCGGGCAGGGGCAATGAGCAGTTCTTC
many,TRBV11-2,NA,TRBJ2-2,CASRPSVPNTGELFF,TGTGCCAGCAGACCAAGTGTCCCGAACACCGGGGAGCTGTTTTTT
many,TRBV28,TRBD2,TRBJ2-5,CASSLREGGQTQYF,TGTGCCAGCAGTTTACGGGAGGGCGGTCAGACCCAGTACTTC
few,TRBV6-5,TRBD1,TRBJ2-7,CASSRQGQGAYEQYF,TGTGCCAGCAGCAGACAGGGACAGGGGGCCTACGAGCAGTACTTC
many,TRBV13,NA,TRBJ2-3,CASSIYRPTDTQYF,TGTGCCAGCAGCATCTATAGACCCACAGATACGCAGTATTTT
many,TRBV12-3/TRBV12-4,NA,TRBJ2-3,CASLKRGLQDTQYF,TGTGCCAGCCTAAAAAGGGGTCTACAAGATACGCAGTATTTT
NA,TRBV5-1,NA,TRBJ1-2,CASSLESGHYGYTF,TGCGCCAGCAGCTTGGAGTCAGGGCATTATGGCTACACCTTC
many,TRBV7-2,TRBD2,TRBJ2-1,CASSFLAGEQFF,TGTGCCAGCAGCTTCTTAGCGGGCGAGCAGTTCTTC
few,TRBV24-1,NA,TRBJ2-1,CATSDPIWNEQFF,TGTGCCACCAGTGATCCAATTTGGAATGAGCAGTTCTTC
many,TRBV6-4,TRBD1,TRBJ2-3,CASSDRTGGADTQYF,TGTGCCAGCAGTGATCGGACAGGGGGCGCAGATACGCAGTATTTT
many,TRBV27,NA,TRBJ2-1,CASWAGRSYNEQFF,TGTGCCAGCTGGGCCGGACGCTCTTACAATGAGCAGTTCTTC
many,TRBV2,TRBD2,TRBJ2-5,CASSGASGRGTQYF,TGTGCCAGCAGTGGGGCTAGCGGGAGGGGTACCCAGTACTTC
many,TRBV6-6,NA,TRBJ2-7,CASSPSGSSYEQYF,TGTGCCAGCAGCCCCAGCGGTAGCTCCTACGAGCAGTACTTC
few,TRBV30,NA,TRBJ2-1,CASNGGGTQGLRIF,TGTGCCTCAAATGGGGGCGGGACGCAAGGACTCCGGATCTTC
medium-sized,TRBV11-3,NA,TRBJ2-3,CASSLHQGSDTQYF,TGTGCCAGCAGCTTACACCAGGGCTCAGATACGCAGTATTTT
many,TRBV7-2,NA,TRBJ1-2,CASSLEGGPNYGYTF,TGTGCCAGCAGCTTAGAGGGGGGGCCAAACTATGGCTACACCTTC
many,TRBV20-1,TRBD1,TRBJ1-1,CSARDRDREGTEAFF,TGCAGTGCTAGGGACCGGGACAGGGAGGGGACTGAAGCTTTCTTT
many,TRBV12-3/TRBV12-4,NA,TRBJ2-1,CASSSTGTPPDEQFF,TGTGCCAGCAGTTCCACCGGGACCCCCCCCGATGAGCAGTTCTTC
many,TRBV28,NA,TRBJ1-1,CASSRTDWNTEAFF,TGTGCCAGCAGCCGAACCGACTGGAACACTGAAGCTTTCTTT
NA,TRBV2,TRBD1,TRBJ1-4,CASSEVTGGEKLFF,TGTGCCAGCAGTGAAGTGACAGGGGGTGAAAAACTGTTTTTT
NA,TRBV13,NA,TRBJ2-7,CASSSLGEQYF,TGTGCCAGCAGCTCCCTTGGCGAGCAGTACTTC
many,TRBV10-3,NA,TRBJ1-6,CAITEGRGASPLHF,TGTGCCATCACCGAGGGAAGGGGTGCTTCACCCCTCCACTTT
many,TRBV28,NA,TRBJ2-2,CATKLGRALNTGELFF,TGTGCCACCAAATTGGGGCGGGCTTTAAACACCGGGGAGCTGTTTTTT
many,TRBV6-5,NA,TRBJ2-5,CASSYFRGTRQETQYF,TGTGCCAGCAGTTACTTTCGTGGGACACGGCAAGAGACCCAGTACTTC
many,TRBV10-3,NA,TRBJ1-1,CAIRTAPVENTEAFF,TGTGCCATCAGGACGGCCCCCGTCGAGAACACTGAAGCTTTCTTT
many,TRBV20-1,TRBD2,TRBJ2-2,CSAPRVAGRASGELFF,TGCAGTGCTCCCCGGGTTGCCGGGAGGGCGAGCGGGGAGCTGTTTTTT
many,TRBV28,NA,TRBJ2-1,CASSPPYAYNEQFF,TGTGCCAGCAGCCCGCCCTATGCCTACAATGAGCAGTTCTTC
NA,TRBV6-5,NA,TRBJ2-5,CASSRQETQYF,TGTGCCAGCAGCAGACAAGAGACCCAGTACTTC
many,TRBV11-2,TRBD1,TRBJ2-7,CASSDRDRFSYEQYF,TGTGCCAGCAGTGACCGGGACAGGTTCTCCTACGAGCAGTACTTC
many,TRBV28,NA,TRBJ2-1,CASIKLGRSSSYNEQFF,TGTGCCAGCATCAAACTCGGGCGAAGTAGCTCCTACAATGAGCAGTTCTTC
many,TRBV29-1,TRBD2,TRBJ2-3,CSAHPGTSTRFGTDTQYF,TGCAGCGCCCACCCGGGGACTAGCACTAGGTTCGGGACAGATACGCAGTATTTT
NA,TRBV5-1,TRBD2,TRBJ2-5,CASSLTSGAGETQYF,TGCGCCAGCAGCTTGACTAGCGGAGCGGGAGAGACCCAGTACTTC
NA,TRBV19,NA,TRBJ2-1,CASSFAADNEQFF,TGTGCCAGTAGTTTTGCGGCCGACAATGAGCAGTTCTTC
many,TRBV29-1,TRBD1,TRBJ1-1,CSVEKTGDTEAFF,TGCAGCGTTGAAAAAACAGGGGACACTGAAGCTTTCTTT
many,TRBV7-9,NA,TRBJ2-5,CASSQETQYF,TGTGCCAGCAGCCAAGAGACCCAGTACTTC